The source of this T cell receptor (beta chain) is a study of radiotherapy plus CTLA-4 blockade in lung cancer. Points from the study as a whole: After treatment with radiotherapy plus ipilimumab, TCR clones that came from the tumor expanded in blood.

A word on this clone: The antigen remains unidentified.

Patients in the study, people with chemo-refractory metastatic non-small-cell lung cancer, received focal radiation plus ipilimumab CTLA-4 blockade. Clones were read by immunoSEQ multiplex PCR, and TCRdb kept only the in-frame ones, dropping some. Here the sample spans 55,000 to 80,000 clones, roughly 75% being singletons. This clonotype was sampled from a human donor with non-small cell lung cancer who had a complete response to radiotherapy plus ipilimumab. Specimen: peripheral blood, collected from a patient treated with radiotherapy plus ipilimumab.

The DNA of the CDR3 is TGTGCCAGCAGGGACAGGGCGAATGAAAAACTGTTTTTT. Its translation: CASRDRANEKLFF. The chain joins TRBV28 to TRBJ1-4; 8 bases are shared with TRBD1. The CDR3 runs 13 residues. The V and J ends lost 6 bases and 5 bases, in that order; junction bases with no gene match: 2. Germline CDR1 and CDR2: MDHEN and SYDVKM.